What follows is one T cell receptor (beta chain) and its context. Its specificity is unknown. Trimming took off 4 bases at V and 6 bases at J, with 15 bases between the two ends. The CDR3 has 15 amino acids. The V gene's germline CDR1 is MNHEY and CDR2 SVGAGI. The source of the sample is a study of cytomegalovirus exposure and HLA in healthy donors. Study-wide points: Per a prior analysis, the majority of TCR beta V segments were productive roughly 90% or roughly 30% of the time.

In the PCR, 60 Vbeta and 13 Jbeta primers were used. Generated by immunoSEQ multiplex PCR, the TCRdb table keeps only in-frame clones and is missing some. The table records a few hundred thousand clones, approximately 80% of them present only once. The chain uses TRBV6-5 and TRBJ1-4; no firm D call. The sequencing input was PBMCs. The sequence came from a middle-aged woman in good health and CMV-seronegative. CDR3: CASSSQRRGHEKLFF. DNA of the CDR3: TGTGCCAGCAGTTCCCAGCGACGGGGTCATGAAAAACTGTTTTTT.